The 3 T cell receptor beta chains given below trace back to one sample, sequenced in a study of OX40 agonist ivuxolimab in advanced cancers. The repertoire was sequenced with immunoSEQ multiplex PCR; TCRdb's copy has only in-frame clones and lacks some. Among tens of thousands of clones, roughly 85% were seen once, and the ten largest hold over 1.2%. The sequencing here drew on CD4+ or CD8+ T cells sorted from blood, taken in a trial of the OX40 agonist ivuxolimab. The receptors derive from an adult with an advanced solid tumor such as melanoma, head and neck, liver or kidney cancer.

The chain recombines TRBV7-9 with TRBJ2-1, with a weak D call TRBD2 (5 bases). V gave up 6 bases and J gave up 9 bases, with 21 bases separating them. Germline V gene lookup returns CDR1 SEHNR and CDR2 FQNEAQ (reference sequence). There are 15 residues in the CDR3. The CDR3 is CASSFERYSVREQFF. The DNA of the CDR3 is TGTGCCAGCAGTTTTGAGCGGTATTCGGTTCGTGAGCAGTTCTTC.

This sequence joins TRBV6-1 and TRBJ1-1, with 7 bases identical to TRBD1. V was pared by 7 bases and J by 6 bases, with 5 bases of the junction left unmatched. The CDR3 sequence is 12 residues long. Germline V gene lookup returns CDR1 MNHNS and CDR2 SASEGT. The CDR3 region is CASKQGPSEAFF. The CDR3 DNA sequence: TGTGCCAGCAAACAGGGGCCCTCTGAAGCTTTCTTT.

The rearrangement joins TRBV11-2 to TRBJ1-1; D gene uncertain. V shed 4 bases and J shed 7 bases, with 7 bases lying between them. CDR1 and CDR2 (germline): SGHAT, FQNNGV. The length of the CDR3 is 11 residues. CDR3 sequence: CASSSLVEAFF. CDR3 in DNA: TGTGCCAGCAGCTCCTTAGTTGAAGCTTTCTTT.